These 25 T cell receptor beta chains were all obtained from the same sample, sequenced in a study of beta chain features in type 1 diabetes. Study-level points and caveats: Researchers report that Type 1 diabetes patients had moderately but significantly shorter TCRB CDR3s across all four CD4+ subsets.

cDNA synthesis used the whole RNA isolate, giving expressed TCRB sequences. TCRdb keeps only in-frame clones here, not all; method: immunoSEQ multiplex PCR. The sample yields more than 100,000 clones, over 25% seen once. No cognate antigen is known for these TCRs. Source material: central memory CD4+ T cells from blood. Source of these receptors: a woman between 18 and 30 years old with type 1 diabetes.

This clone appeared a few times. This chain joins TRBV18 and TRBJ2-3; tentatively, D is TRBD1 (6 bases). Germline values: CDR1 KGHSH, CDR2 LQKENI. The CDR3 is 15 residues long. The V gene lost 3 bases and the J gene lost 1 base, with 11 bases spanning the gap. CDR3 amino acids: CASSPPPGGTDTQYF. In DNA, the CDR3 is TGTGCCAGCTCACCCCCGCCAGGGGGCACAGATACGCAGTATTTT.

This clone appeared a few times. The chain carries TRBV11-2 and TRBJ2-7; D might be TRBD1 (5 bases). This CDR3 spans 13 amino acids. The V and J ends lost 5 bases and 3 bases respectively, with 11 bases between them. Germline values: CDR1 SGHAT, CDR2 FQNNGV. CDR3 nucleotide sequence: TGTGCCAGCAGCACGAACAGGATCTACGAGCAGTACTTC. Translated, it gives CASSTNRIYEQYF.

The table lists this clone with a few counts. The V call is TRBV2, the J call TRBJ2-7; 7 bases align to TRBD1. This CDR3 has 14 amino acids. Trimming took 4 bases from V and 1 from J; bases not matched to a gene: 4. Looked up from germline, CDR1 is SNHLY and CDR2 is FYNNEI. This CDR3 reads CASSVGTVSYEQYV. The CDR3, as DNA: TGTGCCAGCAGTGTGGGGACAGTGTCCTACGAGCAGTACGTC.

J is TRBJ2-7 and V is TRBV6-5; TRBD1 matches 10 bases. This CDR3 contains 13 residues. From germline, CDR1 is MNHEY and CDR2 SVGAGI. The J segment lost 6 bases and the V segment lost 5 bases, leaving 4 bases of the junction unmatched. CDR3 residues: CASSDDRGREQYF. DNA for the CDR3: TGTGCCAGCAGTGATGACAGGGGGCGCGAGCAGTACTTC.

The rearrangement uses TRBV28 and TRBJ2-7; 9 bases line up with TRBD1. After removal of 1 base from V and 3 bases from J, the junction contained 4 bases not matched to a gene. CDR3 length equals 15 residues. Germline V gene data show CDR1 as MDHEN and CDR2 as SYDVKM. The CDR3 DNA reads TGTGCCAGCAGTTTATCAGGGACAGGGATCTACGAGCAGTACGTC. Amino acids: CASSLSGTGIYEQYV.

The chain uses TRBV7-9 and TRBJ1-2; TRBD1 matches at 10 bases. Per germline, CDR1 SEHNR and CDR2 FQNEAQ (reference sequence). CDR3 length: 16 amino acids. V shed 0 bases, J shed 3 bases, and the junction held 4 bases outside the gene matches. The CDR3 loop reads CASSLAPGTGDYGYTF. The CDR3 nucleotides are TGTGCCAGCAGCTTAGCCCCCGGGACAGGGGACTATGGCTACACCTTC.

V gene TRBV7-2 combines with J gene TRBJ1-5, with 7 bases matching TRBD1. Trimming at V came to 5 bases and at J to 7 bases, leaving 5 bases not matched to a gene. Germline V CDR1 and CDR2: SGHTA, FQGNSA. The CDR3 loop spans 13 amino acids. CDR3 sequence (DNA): TGTGCCAGCAGCCCCGACAGGGCCCAGCCCCAGCATTTT. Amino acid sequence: CASSPDRAQPQHF.

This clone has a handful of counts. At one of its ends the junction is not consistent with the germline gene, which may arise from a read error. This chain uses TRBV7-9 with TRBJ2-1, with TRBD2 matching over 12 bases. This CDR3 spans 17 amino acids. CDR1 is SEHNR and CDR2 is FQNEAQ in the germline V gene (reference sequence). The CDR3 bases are TGTGCCAGCAGCTTAGGTGGACTAGCGGGGAACTACAATAAGCAGTTCTTC. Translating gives CASSLGGLAGNYNKQFF.

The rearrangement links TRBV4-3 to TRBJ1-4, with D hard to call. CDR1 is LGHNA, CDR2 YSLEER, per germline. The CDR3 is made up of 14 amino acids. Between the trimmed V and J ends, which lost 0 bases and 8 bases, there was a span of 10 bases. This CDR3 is CASSQDYRREKLFF. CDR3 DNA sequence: TGCGCCAGCAGCCAAGATTATAGGCGGGAAAAACTGTTTTTT.

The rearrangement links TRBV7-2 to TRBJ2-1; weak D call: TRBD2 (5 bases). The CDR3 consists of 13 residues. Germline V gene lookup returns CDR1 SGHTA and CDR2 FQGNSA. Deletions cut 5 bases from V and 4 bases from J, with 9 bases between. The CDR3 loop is CASSPTGYNEQFF. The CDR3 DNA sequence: TGTGCCAGCAGCCCTACGGGGTACAATGAGCAGTTCTTC.

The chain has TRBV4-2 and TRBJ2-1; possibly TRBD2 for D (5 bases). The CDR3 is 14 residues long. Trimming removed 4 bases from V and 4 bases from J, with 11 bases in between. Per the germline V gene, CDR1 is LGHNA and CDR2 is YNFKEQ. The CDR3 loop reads CASSPDPGYNEQFF. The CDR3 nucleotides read TGTGCCAGCAGCCCAGACCCGGGGTACAATGAGCAGTTCTTC.

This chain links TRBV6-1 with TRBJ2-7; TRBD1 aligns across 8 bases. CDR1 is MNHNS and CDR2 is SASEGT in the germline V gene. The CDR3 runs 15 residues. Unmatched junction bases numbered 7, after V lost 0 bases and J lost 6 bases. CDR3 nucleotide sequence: TGTGCCAGCAGTGAAGCGGCGGGACAGGCCAGCGAGCAGTACGTC. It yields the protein CASSEAAGQASEQYV.

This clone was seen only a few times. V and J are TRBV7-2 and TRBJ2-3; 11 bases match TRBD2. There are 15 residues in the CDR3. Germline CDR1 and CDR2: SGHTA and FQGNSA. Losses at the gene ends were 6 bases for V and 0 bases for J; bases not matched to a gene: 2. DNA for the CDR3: TGTGCCAGCAGGTGGACTAGCGGGAGCACAGATACGCAGTATTTT. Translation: CASRWTSGSTDTQYF.

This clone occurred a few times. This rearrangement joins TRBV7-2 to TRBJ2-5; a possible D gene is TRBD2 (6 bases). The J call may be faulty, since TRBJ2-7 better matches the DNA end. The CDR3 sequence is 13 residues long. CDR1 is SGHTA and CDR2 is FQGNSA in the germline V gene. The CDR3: CASRNGGEDEQYF. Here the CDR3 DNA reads TGTGCCAGCAGAAACGGCGGGGAGGACGAGCAGTACTTC.

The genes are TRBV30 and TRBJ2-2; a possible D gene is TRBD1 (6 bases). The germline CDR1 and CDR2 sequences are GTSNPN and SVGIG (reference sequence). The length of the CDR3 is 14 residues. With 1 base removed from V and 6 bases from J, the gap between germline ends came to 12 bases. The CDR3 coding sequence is TGTGCCTGGAGTGGCCTCCAGGGGCCCGGGGAGCTGTTTTTT. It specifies CAWSGLQGPGELFF.

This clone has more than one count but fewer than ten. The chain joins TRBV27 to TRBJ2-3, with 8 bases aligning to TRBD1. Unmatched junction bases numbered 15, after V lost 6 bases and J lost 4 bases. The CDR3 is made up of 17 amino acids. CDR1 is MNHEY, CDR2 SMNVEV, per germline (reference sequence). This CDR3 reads CASRLSSGQARADTQYF. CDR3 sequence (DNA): TGTGCCAGCAGGCTAAGTTCGGGACAGGCAAGGGCAGATACGCAGTATTTT.

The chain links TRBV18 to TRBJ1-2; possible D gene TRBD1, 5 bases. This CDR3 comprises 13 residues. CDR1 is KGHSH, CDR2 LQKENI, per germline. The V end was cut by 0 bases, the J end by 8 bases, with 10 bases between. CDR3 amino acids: CASSPPAKGGYTF. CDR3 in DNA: TGTGCCAGCTCACCACCGGCAAAGGGGGGCTACACCTTC.

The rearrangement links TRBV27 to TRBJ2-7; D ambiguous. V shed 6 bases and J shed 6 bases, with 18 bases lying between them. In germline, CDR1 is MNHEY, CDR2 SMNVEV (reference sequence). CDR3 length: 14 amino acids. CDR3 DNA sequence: TGTGCCAGCAGGCTTCAGGTAGGCGTTGCCGAGCAGTACTTC. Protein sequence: CASRLQVGVAEQYF.

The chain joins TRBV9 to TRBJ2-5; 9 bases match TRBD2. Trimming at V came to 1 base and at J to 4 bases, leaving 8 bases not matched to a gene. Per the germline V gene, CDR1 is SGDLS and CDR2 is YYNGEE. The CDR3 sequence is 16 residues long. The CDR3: CASSVFPSGNGETQYF. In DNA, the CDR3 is TGTGCCAGCAGCGTATTCCCTAGCGGGAATGGAGAGACCCAGTACTTC. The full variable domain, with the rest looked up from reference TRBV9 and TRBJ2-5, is DSGVTQTPKHLITATGQRVTLRCSPRSGDLSVYWYQQSLDQGLQFLIQYYNGEERAKGNILERFSAQQFPDLHSELNLSSLELGDSALYFCASSVFPSGNGETQYFGPGTRLLVL.

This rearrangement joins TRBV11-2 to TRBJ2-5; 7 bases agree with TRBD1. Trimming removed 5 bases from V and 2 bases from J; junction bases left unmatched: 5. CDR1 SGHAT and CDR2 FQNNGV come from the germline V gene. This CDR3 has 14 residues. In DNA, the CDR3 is TGTGCCAGCAGCCCACCGACAGGGCAAGAGACCCAGTACTTC. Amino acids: CASSPPTGQETQYF.

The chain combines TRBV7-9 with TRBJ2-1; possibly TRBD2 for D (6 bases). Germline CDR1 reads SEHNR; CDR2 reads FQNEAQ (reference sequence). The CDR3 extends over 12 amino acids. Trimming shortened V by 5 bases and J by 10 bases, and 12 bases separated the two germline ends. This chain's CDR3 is CASSPQGGEQFF. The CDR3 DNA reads TGTGCCAGCAGCCCCCAGGGAGGAGAGCAGTTCTTC. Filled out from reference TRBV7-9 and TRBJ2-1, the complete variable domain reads DTGVSQNPRHKITKRGQNVTFRCDPISEHNRLYWYRQTLGQGPEFLTYFQNEAQLEKSRLLSDRFSAERPKGSFSTLEIQRTEQGDSAMYLCASSPQGGEQFFGPGTRLTVL.

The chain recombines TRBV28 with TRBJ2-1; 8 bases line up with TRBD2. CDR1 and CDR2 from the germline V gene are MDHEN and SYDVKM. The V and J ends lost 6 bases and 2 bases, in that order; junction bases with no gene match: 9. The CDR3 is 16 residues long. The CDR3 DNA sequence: TGTGCCAGCAGCCGCGCGGCGGGAGGTCCCTACAATGAGCAGTTCTTC. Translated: CASSRAAGGPYNEQFF.

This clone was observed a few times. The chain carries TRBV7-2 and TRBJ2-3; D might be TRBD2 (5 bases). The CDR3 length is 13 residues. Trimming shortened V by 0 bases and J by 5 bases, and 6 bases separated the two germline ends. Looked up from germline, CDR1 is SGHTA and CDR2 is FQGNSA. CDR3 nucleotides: TGTGCCAGCAGCTTAGCGGCGGGAGATACGCAGTATTTT. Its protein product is CASSLAAGDTQYF.

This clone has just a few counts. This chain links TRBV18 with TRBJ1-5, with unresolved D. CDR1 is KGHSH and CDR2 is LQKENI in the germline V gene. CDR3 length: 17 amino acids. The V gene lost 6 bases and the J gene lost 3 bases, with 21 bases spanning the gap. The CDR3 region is CASSREKAPPSNQPQHF. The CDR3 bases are TGTGCCAGCTCGCGGGAGAAGGCTCCACCCTCCAATCAGCCCCAGCATTTT.

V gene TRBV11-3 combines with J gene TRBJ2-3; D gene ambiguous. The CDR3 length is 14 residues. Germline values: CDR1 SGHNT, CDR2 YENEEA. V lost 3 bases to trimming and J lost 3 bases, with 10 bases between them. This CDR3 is CASSLERSTDTQYF. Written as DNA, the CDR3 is TGTGCCAGCAGCTTGGAGAGGTCGACAGATACGCAGTATTTT.